This TCR beta chain appears in the sequencing data of a study of blood T cells in healthy people across ages. Looking at the study overall: Per two T cells, about one barcoded beta molecule was captured through template switching. The study, taken as a whole, reports: The unknown donor CMV status may have confounded expanded clonotype changes.

The CDR3 length is 16 residues. V was cut by 4 bases and J by 1 base, with 16 bases left in between. The germline V gene encodes CDR1 SGHRS and CDR2 YFSETQ. With a J-beta primer mix and a sample-barcoded 5' primer, a second PCR ran roughly 6 to 11 cycles. Tagging of each cDNA molecule was performed by a template-switch adaptor with 12 random nucleotides. A single record per CDR3 protein comes from TCRdb applying MiXCR to the 5' RACE reads. The sample consists of almost 800,000 distinct CDR3 sequences, 58% of them appearing once. About this clonotype: Its antigen is currently unknown.

Each individual donor underwent a draw of ten milliliters of peripheral blood. The chain couples TRBV5-1 to TRBJ2-3; D gene ambiguous. Input material: blood. This clonotype was obtained from a man aged 25-40 years in good health. Here the CDR3 reads CASSPPLVGRTDTQYF. CDR3 DNA: TGCGCCAGCAGCCCGCCCCTTGTCGGACGCACAGATACGCAGTATTTT.